A selection of T cell receptor beta chains follows, all from one sample in a study of cytomegalovirus exposure and HLA in healthy donors. Sequencing used immunoSEQ multiplex PCR; TCRdb keeps in-frame clones, though not all of them. The data show around 170,000 clones, with 84% seen just once and 2% to 3% held by the top ten. Sequences were obtained from PBMCs. These receptors all come from a woman in her forties or fifties in good health and CMV-seropositive. The CDR3 runs from the conserved cysteine through the conserved F or W. Each record gives: CDR3 length, clone size, V gene, J gene, D gene, CDR3 DNA, CDR3 protein. D genes are given only for firm matches. Clone size appears in some rows only: once, few, many, or a class for an expanded clone.

14	.	TRBV19	TRBJ1-5	.	TGTGCCAGTAGTATAGAGACAGCTAATCAGCCCCAGCATTTT	CASSIETANQPQHF
14	.	TRBV6-6	TRBJ1-1	.	TGTGCCAGCAGTTACATGACAGGAAACACTGAAGCTTTCTTT	CASSYMTGNTEAFF
11	.	TRBV28	TRBJ1-1	TRBD1	TGTGCCAGCAGTTTGGACAGGGAAGCTTTCTTT	CASSLDREAFF
14	.	TRBV7-9	TRBJ1-4	.	TGTTCCAGCAAACCGGGGGGGGGCGACGAAAAACTGTTTTTT	CSSKPGGGDEKLFF
15	.	TRBV5-1	TRBJ2-4	TRBD1	TGCGCCAGCAGCTTGGCCGGGGACAGGGGGCACATTCAGTACTTC	CASSLAGDRGHIQYF
13	.	TRBV6-5	TRBJ1-2	.	TGTGCCAGCAGTTACTCGGAACAGGGCGGCTACACCTTC	CASSYSEQGGYTF
15	.	TRBV15	TRBJ1-4	.	TGTGCCACCAGCAGAGAGTCAGCAACTAATGAAAAACTGTTTTTT	CATSRESATNEKLFF
16	.	TRBV5-4	TRBJ2-3	TRBD2	TGTGCCAGCAGCTGGGGGGCTAGCGGGATCACAGATACGCAGTATTTT	CASSWGASGITDTQYF
15	.	TRBV7-2	TRBJ2-2	TRBD1	TGTGCCAGCAGTGGACAGGGGACGAACACCGGGGAGCTGTTTTTT	CASSGQGTNTGELFF
12	once	TRBV29-1	TRBJ1-3	.	TGCAGCGTTGAGTCCGCTGGAAACACCATATATTTT	CSVESAGNTIYF
16	.	TRBV9	TRBJ2-7	.	TGTGCCAGCAGCCCCTCGATTTGGGCAGGGGCCGACGAGCAGTACTTC	CASSPSIWAGADEQYF
14	few	TRBV6-5	TRBJ1-3	.	TGTGCCAGCAGTACGGGAAGCTCTGGAAACACCATATATTTT	CASSTGSSGNTIYF
14	.	TRBV6-5	TRBJ2-1	.	TGTGCCAGCAGTTACTCGCTCGGGGACAATGAGCAGTTCTTC	CASSYSLGDNEQFF
17	.	TRBV27	TRBJ2-6	.	TGTGCCAGCCGCCCCGGGCAGGGAAGCTCTGGGGCCAACGTCCTGACTTTC	CASRPGQGSSGANVLTF
15	.	TRBV5-4	TRBJ2-7	TRBD2	TGTGCCAGCAGCTTGAGCGGGGGTAGTTTAGGCGAGCAGTACTTC	CASSLSGGSLGEQYF
18	.	TRBV19	TRBJ1-6	.	TGTGCCAGTCATCGGGGATTAACCTCAAGCTCCTATAATTCACCCCTCCACTTT	CASHRGLTSSSYNSPLHF
16	.	TRBV9	TRBJ2-3	TRBD2	TGTGCCAGCAGCGTACTAGCGGGTCTTGACACAGATACGCAGTATTTT	CASSVLAGLDTDTQYF
15	.	TRBV11-1	TRBJ2-2	.	TGTGCCAGCAGCTTAGCGGGGGGGCCAGCCGGGGAGCTGTTTTTT	CASSLAGGPAGELFF
15	.	TRBV7-9	TRBJ1-4	TRBD1	TGTGCCAGCAGCTCCAACAGGGGAACTAATGAAAAACTGTTTTTT	CASSSNRGTNEKLFF
18	.	TRBV4-1	TRBJ2-7	TRBD1	TGCGCCAGCAGCCAACCCCCGCAAGGGACAGGAACCTCCTACGAGCAGTACTTC	CASSQPPQGTGTSYEQYF
14	.	TRBV19	TRBJ1-1	.	TGTGCCAGTAGTATCGGGGATCTGAACACTGAAGCTTTCTTT	CASSIGDLNTEAFF
14	.	TRBV2	TRBJ2-2	TRBD1	TGTGCCAGCAGTCGGGACAGGTACACCGGGGAGCTGTTTTTT	CASSRDRYTGELFF
12	.	TRBV10-3	TRBJ2-7	.	TGTGCCATCGCTCGGGACACCTACGAGCAGTACTTC	CAIARDTYEQYF
15	.	TRBV7-6	TRBJ2-3	.	TGTGCCAGCAGCTTAGAACTCTCCCCGCAAGATACGCAGTATTTT	CASSLELSPQDTQYF
14	.	TRBV2	TRBJ1-5	TRBD1	TGTGCCAGCAGTGAACAGGGGGGCAATCAGCCCCAGCATTTT	CASSEQGGNQPQHF